Following are 32 T cell receptor beta chains from one sample sequenced in a study of T cell responses to AZD1222 COVID-19 vaccine. Data came from immunoSEQ multiplex PCR; TCRdb stores just in-frame clones and leaves some out. The sample holds approximately 110,000 clones, around 89% seen once. This material consisted of peripheral blood, taken on day 0 of AZD1222 vaccination. These TCRs come from an adult in good health.

The chain employs TRBV6-5 and TRBJ1-6; D not certain. Germline-derived CDR1 and CDR2 are MNHEY and SVGAGI. The CDR3 has 16 residues. The V end was cut by 0 bases, the J end by 9 bases, with 15 bases between. The CDR3 nucleotides read TGTGCCAGCAGTTACTCGACGGCGGTGACAAGTTCACCCCTCCACTTT. Protein sequence: CASSYSTAVTSSPLHF.

J is TRBJ2-7 and V is TRBV27, with D maybe TRBD2 (6 bases). Trimming removed 5 bases at V and 5 bases at J, with 19 bases between. This CDR3 contains 15 residues. Germline assignment: CDR1 MNHEY and CDR2 SMNVEV (reference sequence). The CDR3 sequence: CASSAKPGLFNEQYF. CDR3 DNA sequence: TGTGCCAGCAGTGCAAAACCGGGACTTTTCAACGAGCAGTACTTC.

The CDR3 loop reads CASIPQGYSYEQYF. The CDR3 DNA reads as TGTGCCAGCATACCTCAGGGTTACTCCTACGAGCAGTACTTC. The rearrangement uses TRBV6-5 and TRBJ2-7, with D maybe TRBD1 (5 bases). CDR1 is MNHEY, CDR2 SVGAGI, per germline. Trimming took off 7 bases at V and 0 bases at J, with 13 bases between the two ends. CDR3 length: 14 amino acids.

The rearrangement joins TRBV12-3 or TRBV12-4 to TRBJ1-2; D call uncertain. V shed 0 bases and J shed 8 bases, with 7 bases lying between them. CDR3 size: 12 residues. CDR3 sequence (DNA): TGTGCCAGCAGTTTAGCTCTCGGAGGCTACACCTTC. This codes for CASSLALGGYTF.

The chain couples TRBV27 to TRBJ1-2; the D gene is possibly TRBD1 (5 bases). Deletions cut 7 bases from V and 0 bases from J, with 12 bases between. This CDR3 comprises 14 residues. Germline lookup yields CDR1 MNHEY and CDR2 SMNVEV (reference sequence). The CDR3 reads CASKAGTSNYGYTF. In DNA, the CDR3 is TGTGCCAGCAAAGCCGGGACGTCTAACTATGGCTACACCTTC.

The chain joins TRBV5-1 to TRBJ2-7; 10 positions match TRBD1. V was pared by 4 bases and J by 3 bases, with 7 bases of the junction left unmatched. Germline assignment: CDR1 SGHRS and CDR2 YFSETQ. This CDR3 is 15 amino acids long. The CDR3 spells CASSPPGQGFYEQYF. The CDR3 DNA follows: TGCGCCAGCAGCCCTCCGGGACAGGGGTTCTACGAGCAGTACTTC.

The chain links TRBV3-1 (or the pseudogene TRBV3-2) to TRBJ1-6; TRBD1 might be the D (6 bases). The germline CDR1 and CDR2 sequences are LGHDT and YNNKEL (reference sequence). V was pared by 1 base and J by 7 bases, with 11 bases between. This CDR3 has 15 amino acids. The CDR3 nucleotides read TGTGCCAGCAGCCAAGCGACCGGGACAAATTCACCCCTCCACTTT. It codes for CASSQATGTNSPLHF.

This rearrangement joins TRBV12-3 or TRBV12-4 to TRBJ2-5; D not resolved. The CDR3 length is 12 residues. Trimming took off 5 bases at V and 4 bases at J, with 8 bases between the two ends. The CDR3 coding sequence is TGTGCCAGCAGTCGGGCTCGAGAGACCCAGTACTTC. Its protein is CASSRARETQYF.

V usage is TRBV28 and J usage is TRBJ1-1; D is perhaps TRBD1 (5 bases). The CDR3 sequence is 13 residues long. Germline CDR1 and CDR2: MDHEN and SYDVKM. The V gene lost 6 bases and the J gene lost 1 base, with 9 bases spanning the gap. CDR3 amino acids: CASRTTENTEAFF. CDR3 bases: TGTGCCAGCAGAACGACAGAGAACACTGAAGCTTTCTTT.

This chain connects TRBV3-1 (or the pseudogene TRBV3-2) to TRBJ1-4; unclear D gene. The germline V gene encodes CDR1 LGHDT and CDR2 YNNKEL (reference sequence). The CDR3 covers 15 residues. V was shortened by 0 bases and J by 8 bases, with 13 bases between the two germline ends. CDR3 sequence: CASSQEGMRYEKLFF. In DNA form, the CDR3 reads TGTGCCAGCAGCCAAGAGGGTATGAGGTACGAAAAACTGTTTTTT.

The chain is built from TRBV19 and TRBJ2-3, with 10 bases matching TRBD1. CDR1 and CDR2 (germline): LNHDA, SQIVND (reference sequence). The CDR3 length is 15 residues. With 4 bases clipped from V and 1 base from J, the junction kept 2 bases outside the gene matches. The CDR3 sequence is CASSTGTGGTDTQYF. CDR3 nucleotides: TGTGCCAGTAGTACCGGGACAGGGGGCACAGATACGCAGTATTTT. The full variable domain, its missing parts supplied by reference TRBV19 and TRBJ2-3, is DGGITQSPKYLFRKEGQNVTLSCEQNLNHDAMYWYRQDPGQGLRLIYYSQIVNDFQKGDIAEGYSVSREKKESFPLTVTSAQKNPTAFYLCASSTGTGGTDTQYFGPGTRLTVL.

V is TRBV7-2 and J is TRBJ1-2; 9 positions match TRBD1. The CDR3 runs to 15 residues. Germline CDR1 is SGHTA and CDR2 is FQGNSA. V lost 2 bases to trimming and J lost 1 base; unmatched junction nucleotides: 2. The CDR3 sequence: CASSLMDRGNYGYTF. For the CDR3, the DNA is TGTGCCAGCAGCTTAATGGACAGGGGTAACTATGGCTACACCTTC.

This chain uses TRBV6-2 or TRBV6-3 with TRBJ2-5; no clear D. The CDR3 covers 11 residues. The germline V and J ends were trimmed by 4 bases and 5 bases, with 5 bases remaining between them. Germline-derived CDR1 and CDR2 are MNHEY and SVGEGT. CDR3 DNA: TGTGCCAGCAGTTTAGTGGAGACCCAGTACTTC. Translation: CASSLVETQYF.

Sample share makes this clone medium-sized. The gene calls are TRBV13 and TRBJ1-6, with 9 bases identical to TRBD1. This CDR3 spans 20 amino acids. V trimming: 1 base; J trimming: 7 bases; junction bases outside the gene matches: 17. The germline CDR1 and CDR2 sequences are PRHDT and FYEKMQ (reference sequence). The CDR3 sequence: CASSLVSGRTGGLRNSPLHF. The CDR3 DNA follows: TGTGCCAGCAGCTTAGTGTCTGGCCGAACAGGGGGCTTAAGGAATTCACCCCTCCACTTT.

The CDR3 region is CASGLVGVSTNEKLFF. The CDR3 nucleotides read TGTGCTAGTGGTTTGGTAGGGGTAAGCACTAATGAAAAACTGTTTTTT. The V gene is TRBV12-5, the J gene TRBJ1-4; perhaps TRBD1 as D (5 bases). This CDR3 comprises 16 residues. CDR1 is LGHNT and CDR2 is FRNRAP in the germline V gene. Trimming left V 0 bases short and J 2 bases short, with 10 bases between.

The V call is TRBV7-8, the J call TRBJ2-7; 10 nucleotides agree with TRBD2. The V segment lost 5 bases and the J segment 3 bases; nucleotides outside the gene matches: 7. The CDR3 runs 15 residues. The V gene's germline CDR1 is SGHVS and CDR2 FQNEAQ. This chain's CDR3 is CASSTQRGGLYEQYF. DNA for the CDR3: TGTGCCAGCAGCACCCAGCGGGGGGGTCTCTACGAGCAGTACTTC.

The chain carries TRBV7-8 and TRBJ2-2, with 12 nucleotides matching TRBD2. From germline, CDR1 is SGHVS and CDR2 FQNEAQ. The CDR3 has 20 amino acids. V was clipped by 5 bases and J by 7 bases; unmatched bases: 20. In DNA, the CDR3 is TGTGCCAGCAGCCCCCGGGTTCCACTAGCGGGGGGACTGGGAGGCGGGGAGCTGTTTTTT. It codes for CASSPRVPLAGGLGGGELFF.

The sample holds one count of this clone. The rearrangement joins TRBV11-2 to TRBJ2-7; the D is unclear. V was shortened by 4 bases and J by 3 bases, with 13 bases between the two germline ends. Germline assignment: CDR1 SGHAT and CDR2 FQNNGV. The CDR3 is 14 amino acids. The CDR3 DNA sequence: TGTGCCAGCAGCTCCCCTCGGGCCTACTACGAGCAGTACTTC. Its protein is CASSSPRAYYEQYF.

V usage is TRBV6-5 and J usage is TRBJ1-2; no definite D call. Trimming stripped 6 bases from V and 5 bases from J, with 7 bases between. There are 11 residues in the CDR3. Germline CDR1 and CDR2: MNHEY and SVGAGI. The CDR3 loop is CASRADYGYTF. CDR3 DNA sequence: TGTGCCAGCAGAGCTGATTATGGCTACACCTTC.

In its sample, this clone was seen once. At one end, the junction sequence differs from germline, possibly due to a read error. The rearrangement links TRBV6-5 to TRBJ1-1; 11 nucleotides agree with TRBD1. The germline CDR1 and CDR2 sequences are MNHEY and SVGAGI. The CDR3 runs 15 residues. For the CDR3, the DNA is TGTGCCAGCAGTGACTCGGGGACAGGGGGCACTGAAGCTTTCTTT. Translated, it gives CASSDSGTGGTEAFF.

The chain combines TRBV19 with TRBJ1-1; the match to TRBD1 covers 9 bases. The CDR3 runs to 16 residues. Germline-derived CDR1 and CDR2 are LNHDA and SQIVND (reference sequence). V lost 5 bases and J lost 3; bases outside the gene matches: 10. The CDR3 region is CASSPRTGVPYTEAFF. The DNA of the CDR3 is TGTGCCAGTAGTCCTCGGACAGGGGTCCCCTACACTGAAGCTTTCTTT.

As DNA, the CDR3 is TGTGCCAGCAGCCGGACTAGTTTAGGCAATGAGCAGTTCTTC. Translation: CASSRTSLGNEQFF. The V gene is TRBV7-9, the J gene TRBJ2-1; 7 nucleotides match TRBD2. The CDR3 loop spans 14 amino acids. V lost 5 bases and J lost 6; bases outside the gene matches: 7. The germline gives CDR1 SEHNR, CDR2 FQNEAQ (reference sequence).

The chain carries TRBV29-1 and TRBJ1-2; D unclear. CDR1 and CDR2 from the germline V gene are SQVTM and ANQGSEA. Trimming stripped 4 bases from V and 5 bases from J, with 8 bases between. This CDR3 comprises 11 residues. CDR3 sequence (DNA): TGCAGCGTTGGCCAGGTGTATGGCTACACCTTC. It yields the protein CSVGQVYGYTF.

This chain connects TRBV27 to TRBJ1-5, with a possible D match to TRBD1 (5 bases). In germline, CDR1 is MNHEY, CDR2 SMNVEV (reference sequence). V lost 6 bases and J lost 1, with 13 bases in between. The CDR3 runs to 15 residues. CDR3 residues: CASRPKGASNQPQHF. In DNA, the CDR3 is TGTGCCAGCAGGCCTAAAGGGGCCAGCAATCAGCCCCAGCATTTT.

The table lists this clone with a count of one. Other DNA sequences in the sample encode the same CDR3. This chain links TRBV2 with TRBJ2-1, with 11 bases matching TRBD2. The CDR3 is made up of 15 amino acids. The V gene end was trimmed by 3 bases and the J gene end by 4 bases; junction bases not matched to a gene: 2. Germline V CDR1 and CDR2: SNHLY, FYNNEI. The CDR3 DNA follows: TGTGCCAGCAGTGACGGGACTAGCGGATACAATGAGCAGTTCTTC. This gives the protein CASSDGTSGYNEQFF. The full variable domain, its missing parts supplied by reference TRBV2 and TRBJ2-1, is EPEVTQTPSHQVTQMGQEVILRCVPISNHLYFYWYRQILGQKVEFLVSFYNNEISEKSEIFDDQFSVERPDGSNFTLKIRSTKLEDSAMYFCASSDGTSGYNEQFFGPGTRLTVL.

The V gene is TRBV10-2, the J gene TRBJ2-7, with 7 bases that match TRBD1. V shed 7 bases, J shed 2 bases, and the junction held 5 bases outside the gene matches. The length of the CDR3 is 13 residues. The germline V gene has CDR1 WSHSY and CDR2 SAAADI. CDR3 amino acids: CASTDRPTYEQYF. CDR3 sequence (DNA): TGCGCCAGCACGGACAGGCCGACCTACGAGCAGTACTTC.

This clone was observed a single time. This chain uses TRBV5-6 with TRBJ1-4, with D uncertain. CDR1 and CDR2 (germline): SGHDT, YYEEEE. The CDR3 spans 13 residues. Between the trimmed V and J ends, which lost 4 bases and 4 bases, there was a span of 8 bases. The CDR3 protein is CASSPSHNEKLFF. CDR3 DNA sequence: TGTGCCAGCAGCCCGTCGCATAATGAAAAACTGTTTTTT.

The chain links TRBV12-3 or TRBV12-4 to TRBJ2-1; D is unclear. The V end lost 5 bases, the J end lost 5 bases, and 7 bases lay between the germline ends. CDR3 size: 12 residues. CDR3 DNA: TGTGCCAGCAGTCTAACTAACAATGAGCAGTTCTTC. It translates to CASSLTNNEQFF.

The V and J genes are TRBV27 and TRBJ1-2; a possible D gene is TRBD1 (5 bases). The germline V gene has CDR1 MNHEY and CDR2 SMNVEV (reference sequence). This CDR3 is 14 amino acids long. The V end lost 5 bases, the J end lost 4 bases, and 14 bases lay between the germline ends. The CDR3 nucleotides are TGTGCCAGCAGTGCCTCGGGGGGGGGCTATGGCTACACCTTC. Protein sequence: CASSASGGGYGYTF.

The rearrangement links TRBV5-8 to TRBJ1-3; D is ambiguous. The germline CDR1 and CDR2 sequences are SGHTS and YDEGEE. The CDR3 is 15 residues long. V was cut by 5 bases and J by 0 bases, with 12 bases left in between. CDR3 DNA: TGTGCCAGCAGGCGGACTCATAGCTCTGGAAACACCATATATTTT. It yields the protein CASRRTHSSGNTIYF. The complete variable domain, with remaining parts taken from reference TRBV5-8 and TRBJ1-3, reads EAGVTQSPTHLIKTRGQQATLRCSPISGHTSVYWYQQALGLGLQFLLWYDEGEERNRGNFPPRFSGRQFPNYSSELNVNALELEDSALYLCASRRTHSSGNTIYFGEGSWLTVV.

The CDR3 here is CASSHLPPGNTDTQYF. In DNA form, the CDR3 reads TGTGCCAGCAGCCATCTCCCCCCGGGAAACACAGATACGCAGTATTTT. This chain joins TRBV3-1 (or the pseudogene TRBV3-2) and TRBJ2-3; D is perhaps TRBD2 (5 bases). The CDR3 runs 16 residues. CDR1 and CDR2 (germline): LGHDT, YNNKEL (reference sequence). Deletions cut 3 bases from V and 2 bases from J, with 15 bases between.

V usage is TRBV19 and J usage is TRBJ2-2, with 14 bases lining up with TRBD2. V gave up 5 bases and J gave up 6 bases; unmatched junction bases: 2. This CDR3 has 15 residues. Looked up from germline, CDR1 is LNHDA and CDR2 is SQIVND (reference sequence). The chain's CDR3 is CASSETSGGAGELFF. DNA of the CDR3: TGTGCCAGTAGTGAGACTAGCGGGGGGGCCGGGGAGCTGTTTTTT.